The rows below give T cell receptor beta chains drawn from one sample of a study of blood T cell repertoires in COVID-19. Repertoires were generated with immunoSEQ multiplex PCR, while TCRdb's copy carries only in-frame clones and drops some. The table records about 320,000 clones, 86% of them present only once. The sample was peripheral blood. The source is a woman aged 50 to 65 with acute or convalescent COVID-19. Both conserved end residues are part of each CDR3. A D gene is named only where the DNA matches it firmly. Size values are once, few and many counts, or a class for expanded clones, and some rows have none.

abundance: NA; v_gene: TRBV10-3; j_gene: TRBJ1-5; d_gene: NA; CDR3aa: CAISESSRASQPQHF; CDR3nt: TGTGCCATCAGTGAGTCGAGCAGGGCGAGTCAGCCCCAGCATTTT
abundance: once; v_gene: TRBV13; j_gene: TRBJ1-1; d_gene: TRBD1; CDR3aa: CASSLYTGGTEAFF; CDR3nt: TGTGCCAGCAGCTTATATACAGGGGGCACTGAAGCTTTCTTT
abundance: NA; v_gene: TRBV28; j_gene: TRBJ2-5; d_gene: TRBD1; CDR3aa: CASSLIGQTGQETQYF; CDR3nt: TGTGCCAGCAGTTTAATTGGCCAGACAGGGCAAGAGACCCAGTACTTC
abundance: NA; v_gene: TRBV9; j_gene: TRBJ1-2; d_gene: NA; CDR3aa: CASSATSNYGYTF; CDR3nt: TGTGCCAGCAGCGCAACATCGAACTATGGCTACACCTTC
abundance: NA; v_gene: TRBV27; j_gene: TRBJ2-3; d_gene: TRBD2; CDR3aa: CASRQRGGTTDTQYF; CDR3nt: TGTGCCAGCAGGCAGCGGGGAGGAACGACAGATACGCAGTATTTT
abundance: NA; v_gene: TRBV10-3; j_gene: TRBJ1-5; d_gene: NA; CDR3aa: CAISEITGDGYQPQHF; CDR3nt: TGTGCCATCAGTGAGATCACGGGGGACGGTTATCAGCCCCAGCATTTT
abundance: NA; v_gene: TRBV28; j_gene: TRBJ1-5; d_gene: TRBD1; CDR3aa: CASSSPGGQGDQPQHF; CDR3nt: TGTGCCAGCAGTTCCCCCGGGGGACAGGGGGACCAGCCCCAGCATTTT
abundance: NA; v_gene: TRBV3-1/TRBV3-2; j_gene: TRBJ1-3; d_gene: NA; CDR3aa: CASSHWDTTSGNTIYF; CDR3nt: TGTGCCAGCAGCCACTGGGACACGACCTCTGGAAACACCATATATTTT
abundance: NA; v_gene: TRBV7-8; j_gene: TRBJ2-7; d_gene: TRBD2; CDR3aa: CASSGTSGNEQYF; CDR3nt: TGTGCCAGCAGCGGGACTAGCGGGAACGAGCAGTACTTC
abundance: NA; v_gene: TRBV6-5; j_gene: TRBJ1-1; d_gene: TRBD1; CDR3aa: CASTGDRWKNTEAFF; CDR3nt: TGTGCCAGCACCGGGGACAGGTGGAAGAACACTGAAGCTTTCTTT
abundance: NA; v_gene: TRBV27; j_gene: TRBJ1-5; d_gene: NA; CDR3aa: CASSLSGDNQPQHF; CDR3nt: TGTGCCAGCAGTTTATCAGGGGACAATCAGCCCCAGCATTTT
abundance: once; v_gene: TRBV27; j_gene: TRBJ2-4; d_gene: TRBD1; CDR3aa: CASSSHTGEAKNIQYF; CDR3nt: TGTGCCAGCAGTTCCCACACAGGGGAGGCCAAAAACATTCAGTACTTC
abundance: NA; v_gene: TRBV6-5; j_gene: TRBJ1-5; d_gene: NA; CDR3aa: CASSSTTVSNQPQHF; CDR3nt: TGTGCCAGCAGTTCCACCACAGTTAGCAATCAGCCCCAGCATTTT
abundance: NA; v_gene: TRBV9; j_gene: TRBJ2-5; d_gene: TRBD1; CDR3aa: CASSVEGTGEETQYF; CDR3nt: TGTGCCAGCAGCGTTGAGGGGACAGGGGAAGAGACCCAGTACTTC
abundance: NA; v_gene: TRBV4-1; j_gene: TRBJ1-5; d_gene: TRBD1; CDR3aa: CASSQDRGQPQHF; CDR3nt: TGCGCCAGCAGCCAGGACAGGGGTCAGCCCCAGCATTTT
abundance: NA; v_gene: TRBV27; j_gene: TRBJ2-7; d_gene: NA; CDR3aa: CASSLSLAYEQYF; CDR3nt: TGTGCCAGCAGTTTATCTCTAGCCTACGAGCAGTACTTC
abundance: once; v_gene: TRBV7-3; j_gene: TRBJ2-5; d_gene: TRBD2; CDR3aa: CASGGGPGETQYF; CDR3nt: TGTGCCAGCGGGGGAGGGCCTGGGGAGACCCAGTACTTC
abundance: NA; v_gene: TRBV4-2; j_gene: TRBJ2-5; d_gene: TRBD2; CDR3aa: CASSQDGSSGRIQETQYF; CDR3nt: TGTGCCAGCAGCCAAGATGGATCTAGCGGGAGGATTCAAGAGACCCAGTACTTC
abundance: NA; v_gene: TRBV9; j_gene: TRBJ2-5; d_gene: TRBD1; CDR3aa: CASSPLWDRQETQYF; CDR3nt: TGTGCCAGCAGCCCGTTATGGGACAGGCAAGAGACCCAGTACTTC
abundance: NA; v_gene: TRBV27; j_gene: TRBJ1-6; d_gene: NA; CDR3aa: CASHLGYSLEANSPLHF; CDR3nt: TGTGCCAGCCATTTAGGTTACTCTCTTGAGGCTAATTCACCCCTCCACTTT
abundance: NA; v_gene: TRBV30; j_gene: TRBJ2-1; d_gene: TRBD2; CDR3aa: CAWISTLLAGGYRISYNEQFF; CDR3nt: TGTGCCTGGATAAGCACCCTACTAGCGGGAGGGTATCGAATCTCCTACAATGAGCAGTTCTTC
abundance: NA; v_gene: TRBV4-1; j_gene: TRBJ1-2; d_gene: TRBD1; CDR3aa: CASSQGWQGVGGYTF; CDR3nt: TGCGCCAGCAGCCAAGGGTGGCAGGGGGTAGGAGGCTACACCTTC
abundance: few; v_gene: TRBV9; j_gene: TRBJ2-3; d_gene: TRBD1; CDR3aa: CASSGRDSYSGSTDTQYF; CDR3nt: TGTGCCAGCAGCGGACGGGACAGTTACAGCGGAAGCACAGATACGCAGTATTTT
abundance: NA; v_gene: TRBV6-5; j_gene: TRBJ1-1; d_gene: NA; CDR3aa: CASSYLGGMNTEAFF; CDR3nt: TGTGCCAGCAGTTACTTGGGAGGAATGAACACTGAAGCTTTCTTT
abundance: few; v_gene: TRBV2; j_gene: TRBJ2-7; d_gene: NA; CDR3aa: CATQQGPYEQYF; CDR3nt: TGTGCCACCCAACAGGGCCCCTACGAGCAGTACTTC
abundance: NA; v_gene: TRBV5-1; j_gene: TRBJ2-5; d_gene: TRBD1; CDR3aa: CASSGTGGLSETQYF; CDR3nt: TGCGCCAGCAGCGGGACAGGGGGCTTAAGTGAGACCCAGTACTTC
abundance: NA; v_gene: TRBV5-1; j_gene: TRBJ2-7; d_gene: TRBD2; CDR3aa: CASSFTSGRGYEQYF; CDR3nt: TGCGCCAGCAGCTTCACTAGCGGGAGAGGGTACGAGCAGTACTTC
abundance: NA; v_gene: TRBV7-2; j_gene: TRBJ2-5; d_gene: NA; CDR3aa: CASTLEGQGWGQETQYF; CDR3nt: TGTGCCAGCACTTTAGAAGGGCAGGGGTGGGGGCAAGAGACCCAGTACTTC
abundance: NA; v_gene: TRBV2; j_gene: TRBJ2-5; d_gene: NA; CDR3aa: CASSVSGLGTQYF; CDR3nt: TGTGCCAGCAGTGTGTCTGGCCTAGGGACCCAGTACTTC
abundance: NA; v_gene: TRBV14; j_gene: TRBJ1-1; d_gene: NA; CDR3aa: CASREQANTEAFF; CDR3nt: TGTGCCAGCAGAGAACAGGCGAACACTGAAGCTTTCTTT
abundance: NA; v_gene: TRBV19; j_gene: TRBJ1-1; d_gene: NA; CDR3aa: CASRDRNTEAFF; CDR3nt: TGTGCCAGTAGGGACAGGAACACTGAAGCTTTCTTT
abundance: once; v_gene: TRBV19; j_gene: TRBJ1-6; d_gene: TRBD1; CDR3aa: CASGTGVGSPLHF; CDR3nt: TGTGCCAGTGGGACAGGGGTCGGATCACCCCTCCACTTT
abundance: NA; v_gene: TRBV10-3; j_gene: TRBJ1-5; d_gene: NA; CDR3aa: CAISEQISNQPQHF; CDR3nt: TGTGCCATCAGTGAACAGATTAGCAATCAGCCCCAGCATTTT
abundance: NA; v_gene: TRBV7-2; j_gene: TRBJ1-1; d_gene: NA; CDR3aa: CASSLVTGIYTEAFF; CDR3nt: TGTGCCAGCAGCTTAGTAACAGGGATTTACACTGAAGCTTTCTTT
abundance: few; v_gene: TRBV28; j_gene: TRBJ2-2; d_gene: NA; CDR3aa: CASSYLPTGELFF; CDR3nt: TGTGCCAGCAGTTATCTACCCACCGGGGAGCTGTTTTTT
abundance: NA; v_gene: TRBV15; j_gene: TRBJ2-7; d_gene: NA; CDR3aa: CATSSGVEQYF; CDR3nt: TGTGCCACCAGCAGTGGAGTGGAGCAGTACTTC
abundance: NA; v_gene: TRBV4-3; j_gene: TRBJ2-5; d_gene: TRBD2; CDR3aa: CASSQGTSVQETQYF; CDR3nt: TGCGCCAGCAGCCAAGGGACTAGCGTTCAAGAGACCCAGTACTTC
abundance: once; v_gene: TRBV9; j_gene: TRBJ1-2; d_gene: NA; CDR3aa: CASSVASVMRDYTF; CDR3nt: TGTGCCAGCAGCGTAGCGTCGGTCATGAGAGACTACACCTTC
abundance: many; v_gene: TRBV4-1; j_gene: TRBJ1-6; d_gene: NA; CDR3aa: CASSNLPGGRGYSPLHF; CDR3nt: TGCGCCAGCAGCAATCTCCCCGGGGGTCGGGGGTATTCACCCCTCCACTTT
abundance: NA; v_gene: TRBV7-2; j_gene: TRBJ2-3; d_gene: NA; CDR3aa: CASSLSGPPTDTQYF; CDR3nt: TGTGCCAGCAGCTTGAGCGGGCCCCCCACCGATACGCAGTATTTT
abundance: NA; v_gene: TRBV28; j_gene: TRBJ2-7; d_gene: TRBD2; CDR3aa: CASSSRGDLGYEQYF; CDR3nt: TGTGCCAGCAGTTCCCGGGGGGATCTTGGATACGAGCAGTACTTC
abundance: NA; v_gene: TRBV21-1; j_gene: TRBJ1-1; d_gene: NA; CDR3aa: CASSKAGEGAFF; CDR3nt: TGTGCCAGCAGCAAAGCGGGGGAGGGAGCTTTCTTT
abundance: NA; v_gene: TRBV27; j_gene: TRBJ1-2; d_gene: NA; CDR3aa: CASSRDRIPNYGYTF; CDR3nt: TGTGCCAGCAGTCGTGACAGGATTCCTAACTATGGCTACACCTTC
abundance: few; v_gene: TRBV7-3; j_gene: TRBJ1-2; d_gene: TRBD1; CDR3aa: CASSLRPGQALYGYTF; CDR3nt: TGTGCCAGCAGCTTACGTCCGGGACAGGCTCTCTATGGCTACACCTTC
abundance: few; v_gene: TRBV5-1; j_gene: TRBJ1-2; d_gene: TRBD1; CDR3aa: CASSFSGGPNLYGYTF; CDR3nt: TGCGCCAGCAGCTTTTCAGGGGGCCCTAACCTCTATGGCTACACCTTC
abundance: NA; v_gene: TRBV2; j_gene: TRBJ1-6; d_gene: NA; CDR3aa: CASSDIQKRNSPLHF; CDR3nt: TGTGCCAGCAGTGATATTCAGAAACGAAATTCACCCCTCCACTTT
abundance: NA; v_gene: TRBV9; j_gene: TRBJ2-1; d_gene: TRBD1; CDR3aa: CASSATTGNEQFF; CDR3nt: TGTGCCAGCAGCGCTACGACAGGGAATGAGCAGTTCTTC
abundance: NA; v_gene: TRBV21-1; j_gene: TRBJ2-1; d_gene: NA; CDR3aa: CATLPGQTYNEQFF; CDR3nt: TGTGCCACCCTCCCGGGACAGACCTACAATGAGCAGTTCTTC
abundance: few; v_gene: TRBV9; j_gene: TRBJ2-3; d_gene: TRBD2; CDR3aa: CASSPRRGRATDTQYF; CDR3nt: TGTGCCAGCAGCCCACGACGCGGGAGGGCCACAGATACGCAGTATTTT
abundance: NA; v_gene: TRBV19; j_gene: TRBJ2-7; d_gene: TRBD2; CDR3aa: CASSTGLAGTYEQYF; CDR3nt: TGTGCCAGTAGTACAGGACTAGCGGGAACCTACGAGCAGTACTTC
abundance: few; v_gene: TRBV28; j_gene: TRBJ2-7; d_gene: TRBD1; CDR3aa: CASAKPIQGMIRVAQYF; CDR3nt: TGTGCCAGCGCAAAGCCCATACAGGGGATGATTCGAGTTGCGCAGTACTTC
abundance: NA; v_gene: TRBV7-9; j_gene: TRBJ2-1; d_gene: TRBD2; CDR3aa: CASSSPLTSGSADEQFF; CDR3nt: TGTGCCAGCAGCTCCCCTCTGACTAGCGGGAGTGCGGATGAGCAGTTCTTC
abundance: NA; v_gene: TRBV6-2/TRBV6-3; j_gene: TRBJ2-7; d_gene: TRBD2; CDR3aa: CASSYLAGNPSTMSYEQYF; CDR3nt: TGTGCCAGCAGTTACTTAGCGGGAAACCCATCTACAATGTCCTACGAGCAGTACTTC
abundance: few; v_gene: TRBV7-3; j_gene: TRBJ2-3; d_gene: TRBD1; CDR3aa: CASSLGTGAEDTQYF; CDR3nt: TGTGCCAGCAGCTTAGGTACAGGGGCGGAAGATACGCAGTATTTT